One and the same sample provided the 9 T cell receptor beta chains below, sequenced in a study of technical replicates of blood from a handful of donors. TCRdb's copy holds only in-frame clones and misses some; the assay was immunoSEQ multiplex PCR. The sample shows 87,000 or so clones, 85% to 95% of them seen only once. Sequencing was done on a sample of T cells isolated from PBMCs. Source of these receptors: a human donor in good health.

The chain has TRBV5-1 and TRBJ2-3; TRBD2 aligns across 11 bases. This CDR3 is built from 15 residues. Germline-derived CDR1 and CDR2 are SGHRS and YFSETQ. V shed 4 bases and J 5 bases; nucleotides not matched to a gene: 6. The CDR3 here is CASSAGLADVDTQYF. CDR3 DNA sequence: TGCGCCAGCAGCGCGGGACTAGCGGATGTAGATACGCAGTATTTT.

CDR3 amino acids: CASSFPGFTDTQYF. The CDR3 DNA follows: TGTGCCAGCAGCTTTCCAGGGTTTACAGATACGCAGTATTTT. The rearrangement joins TRBV5-6 to TRBJ2-3, with D perhaps TRBD1 (5 bases). Germline CDR1 and CDR2: SGHDT and YYEEEE. Trimming stripped 2 bases from V and 3 bases from J, with 10 bases between. This CDR3 has 14 residues.

CDR3 coding DNA: TGTGCCAGCAGCTTAATCTCCACCGGGGAGCTGTTTTTT. Translating gives CASSLISTGELFF. The rearrangement links TRBV7-9 to TRBJ2-2; D is unclear. The CDR3 extends over 13 amino acids. Trimming stripped 2 bases from V and 4 bases from J, with 5 bases between. From germline, CDR1 is SEHNR and CDR2 FQNEAQ (reference sequence).

The V and J genes are TRBV5-1 and TRBJ2-3; 11 bases align to TRBD2. With 0 bases clipped from V and 4 bases from J, the junction kept 1 base outside the gene matches. This CDR3 comprises 15 residues. The germline CDR1 and CDR2 sequences are SGHRS and YFSETQ. CDR3 amino acids: CASSLELAGADTQYF. In nucleotides, the CDR3 is TGCGCCAGCAGCTTGGAACTAGCGGGGGCAGATACGCAGTATTTT.

The chain has TRBV30 and TRBJ1-2, with D perhaps matching TRBD1 (6 bases). There are 13 residues in the CDR3. Trimming took off 4 bases at V and 8 bases at J, with 17 bases between the two ends. Per the germline V gene, CDR1 is GTSNPN and CDR2 is SVGIG (reference sequence). This CDR3 is CAWTIGGPGGYTF. The CDR3 nucleotides are TGTGCCTGGACAATAGGGGGTCCCGGGGGCTACACCTTC.

In its sample, this clone was seen once. This sequence joins TRBV7-9 and TRBJ2-3; 9 nucleotides match TRBD1. Germline assignment: CDR1 SEHNR and CDR2 FQNEAQ (reference sequence). With V trimmed by 6 bases and J by 5 bases, 15 bases remained unmatched. The CDR3 length is 17 residues. CDR3: CASRLHGGGQGKDTQYF. The CDR3 DNA reads TGTGCCAGCAGACTACATGGCGGGGGACAGGGTAAAGATACGCAGTATTTT.

The gene calls are TRBV28 and TRBJ2-5; 13 bases fit TRBD2. Trimming removed 6 bases from V and 0 bases from J; junction bases left unmatched: 7. This CDR3 is 17 amino acids long. Germline values: CDR1 MDHEN, CDR2 SYDVKM. CDR3 bases: TGTGCCAGCAGCTATTCCGGGACTAGCGGGAACCAAGAGACCCAGTACTTC. It encodes CASSYSGTSGNQETQYF.

CDR3: CASSSLTGFPVGEQYF. The CDR3 nucleotides are TGTGCCAGCAGCTCTTTAACAGGGTTCCCCGTTGGCGAGCAGTACTTC. This chain links TRBV13 with TRBJ2-7; tentative D call: TRBD1 (6 bases). Trimming pared 4 bases from V and 6 bases from J, leaving 22 bases between. The germline V gene encodes CDR1 PRHDT and CDR2 FYEKMQ (reference sequence). This CDR3 is built from 16 residues. The variable domain in full, completed from reference TRBV13 and TRBJ2-7, reads AAGVIQSPRHLIKEKRETATLKCYPIPRHDTVYWYQQGPGQDPQFLISFYEKMQSDKGSIPDRFSAQQFSDYHSELNMSSLELGDSALYFCASSSLTGFPVGEQYFGPGTRLTVT.

V is TRBV5-1 and J is TRBJ2-5, with D hard to call. Germline V gene lookup returns CDR1 SGHRS and CDR2 YFSETQ. The CDR3 totals 13 residues. Deletions cut 3 bases from V and 4 bases from J, with 10 bases between. The CDR3 nucleotides are TGCGCCAGCAGCTCGACTCTTTCAGAGACCCAGTACTTC. Its translation is CASSSTLSETQYF.